Below are 22 T cell receptor beta chains sequenced from a single sample in a study of shared clonotypes between healthy human individuals. Repertoires were generated with immunoSEQ multiplex PCR, while TCRdb's copy carries only in-frame clones and drops some. The sample includes about 480,000 clones, about 80% of them seen just once. The sequencing sample was made of PBMCs. The receptors derive from a woman aged 40-49 years in good health. Some clones in this sample may be carry-over from other donors' samples.

V and J are TRBV28 and TRBJ1-5, with a tentative D call TRBD1 (5 bases). V was trimmed by 11 bases and J by 0 bases, leaving 11 bases between them. This CDR3 is 13 amino acids long. Germline V gene lookup returns CDR1 MDHEN and CDR2 SYDVKM. The CDR3 spells CAGGTSSNQPQHF. CDR3 nucleotides: TGTGCCGGAGGGACGTCTAGCAATCAGCCCCAGCATTTT.

J is TRBJ2-7 and V is TRBV11-2, with 10 bases fitting TRBD2. The CDR3 contains 19 residues. Germline V CDR1 and CDR2: SGHAT, FQNNGV. Unmatched junction bases numbered 14, after V lost 0 bases and J lost 3 bases. The CDR3 here is CASSLERLSGTSVVYEQYF. The CDR3 nucleotides read TGTGCCAGCAGCTTAGAGAGGCTTTCCGGGACTAGCGTTGTCTACGAGCAGTACTTC.

This chain uses TRBV5-1 with TRBJ1-3; maybe TRBD1 (5 bases). The CDR3 is 16 amino acids. The V and J ends lost 4 bases and 0 bases respectively, with 14 bases between them. CDR1 is SGHRS, CDR2 YFSETQ, per germline. The CDR3: CASSPDPGDSGNTIYF. CDR3 coding DNA: TGCGCCAGCAGCCCAGACCCGGGGGACTCTGGAAACACCATATATTTT.

This clone was seen repeatedly, ten times or more. The V call is TRBV7-3, the J call TRBJ1-5, with 8 bases matching TRBD1. Unmatched junction bases numbered 1, after V lost 3 bases and J lost 6 bases. The CDR3 totals 13 residues. Germline V gives CDR1 SGHTA, CDR2 FQGTGA. The CDR3 is CASSFGTGQPQHF. CDR3 bases: TGTGCCAGCAGCTTCGGGACAGGTCAGCCCCAGCATTTT.

The sample holds one count of this clone. CDR3 sequence reads: CASSPSPFRSGNTIYF. The CDR3 bases are TGTGCCAGCTCACCATCCCCATTCCGCTCTGGAAACACCATATATTTT. The chain has TRBV18 and TRBJ1-3; no clear D. The germline V and J ends were trimmed by 2 bases and 0 bases, with 11 bases remaining between them. This CDR3 has 16 amino acids. Germline V gene data show CDR1 as KGHSH and CDR2 as LQKENI.

DNA for the CDR3: TGTGCCAGCAGTTTCTGGGGGGCTAGCGGAGAAAAAGAGACCCAGTACTTC. Amino acid sequence: CASSFWGASGEKETQYF. The V and J genes are TRBV28 and TRBJ2-5; maybe TRBD2 (7 bases). V was trimmed by 3 bases and J by 3 bases, leaving 20 bases between them. This CDR3 has 17 residues. The germline gives CDR1 MDHEN, CDR2 SYDVKM.

The CDR3 here is CASSGLRGDEAGELFF. DNA of the CDR3: TGTGCCAGCAGCGGGCTGCGAGGGGATGAAGCCGGGGAGCTGTTTTTT. The chain is built from TRBV5-4 and TRBJ2-2; perhaps D is TRBD1 or TRBD2 (5 bases each). The CDR3 spans 16 residues. Trimming took 4 bases from V and 6 from J, leaving 19 bases between them. CDR1 and CDR2 (germline): SGHNT, YYREEE (reference sequence).

This clone was picked up one time. The chain joins TRBV28 to TRBJ1-1, with a possible D match to TRBD1 (6 bases). Germline V gives CDR1 MDHEN, CDR2 SYDVKM. The CDR3 has 14 residues. With 5 bases removed from V and 1 base from J, the gap between germline ends came to 11 bases. The CDR3 coding sequence is TGTGCCAGCAGTGTCGGGGACAAGAACACTGAAGCTTTCTTT. Residues: CASSVGDKNTEAFF.

The gene calls are TRBV6-5 and TRBJ2-5; 9 nucleotides agree with TRBD1. Germline V lookup: CDR1 MNHEY, CDR2 SVGAGI. The V segment lost 8 bases and the J segment 5 bases; nucleotides outside the gene matches: 6. There are 13 residues in the CDR3. In DNA form, the CDR3 reads TGTGCCAGCCTCACAGGGGGCGCGGAGACCCAGTACTTC. This codes for CASLTGGAETQYF.

This chain links TRBV11-2 with TRBJ2-7; D gene unclear. The germline V and J ends were trimmed by 1 base and 0 bases, with 10 bases remaining between them. This CDR3 is built from 15 residues. Germline CDR1 and CDR2: SGHAT and FQNNGV. The CDR3 is CASSLGAGNSYEQYF. The CDR3 bases are TGTGCCAGCAGCTTAGGTGCAGGAAACTCCTACGAGCAGTACTTC.

The CDR3: CASSPPGGATNEKLFF. The CDR3 DNA sequence: TGTGCCAGCAGCCCGCCTGGAGGGGCGACTAATGAAAAACTGTTTTTT. The gene calls are TRBV7-9 and TRBJ1-4; possibly TRBD1 for D (5 bases). The CDR3 spans 16 residues. V was pared by 5 bases and J by 2 bases, with 15 bases between. CDR1 and CDR2 from the germline V gene are SEHNR and FQNEAQ (reference sequence).

The V and J genes are TRBV4-1 and TRBJ2-2; D is unresolved. V shed 4 bases and J shed 6 bases, with 9 bases lying between them. Germline CDR1 MGHRA, CDR2 YSYEKL. The CDR3 has 13 residues. The CDR3 bases are TGCGCCAGCAGCCTTGGATGGGCCGGGGAGCTGTTTTTT. This sequence encodes CASSLGWAGELFF.

V is TRBV5-4 and J is TRBJ2-7; D uncertain. There are 12 residues in the CDR3. Germline CDR1 SGHNT, CDR2 YYREEE (reference sequence). Trimming left V 0 bases short and J 2 bases short, with 3 bases between. As DNA, the CDR3 is TGTGCCAGCAGCTTGGACACCTACGAGCAGTACTTC. This translates into CASSLDTYEQYF. Variable domain in full (rest from reference TRBV5-4 and TRBJ2-7): ETGVTQSPTHLIKTRGQQVTLRCSSQSGHNTVSWYQQALGQGPQFIFQYYREEENGRGNFPPRFSGLQFPNYSSELNVNALELDDSALYLCASSLDTYEQYFGPGTRLTVT.

This clone was found a few times. V and J are TRBV11-2 and TRBJ2-5; no reliable D call. From germline, CDR1 is SGHAT and CDR2 FQNNGV. V was cut by 0 bases and J by 7 bases, with 9 bases left in between. The CDR3 length is 13 residues. The CDR3 is CASSLDSAGTQYF. The CDR3 bases are TGTGCCAGCAGCTTAGATTCGGCAGGGACCCAGTACTTC.

This clone was picked up a small number of times. The rearrangement joins TRBV6-5 to TRBJ1-1; no definite D call. V was pared by 4 bases and J by 7 bases, with 7 bases between. The CDR3 consists of 11 residues. Germline V CDR1 and CDR2: MNHEY, SVGAGI. CDR3 in amino acids: CASSSNYEAFF. Here the CDR3 DNA reads TGTGCCAGCAGTTCCAACTATGAAGCTTTCTTT.

The gene calls are TRBV18 and TRBJ2-1, with 8 positions matching TRBD2. Germline CDR1 reads KGHSH; CDR2 reads LQKENI. The CDR3 contains 16 residues. The V gene end was trimmed by 6 bases and the J gene end by 4 bases; junction bases not matched to a gene: 11. The CDR3 DNA sequence: TGTGCCAGCTCCGCCCAAGGAACTAGCGGTTACAATGAGCAGTTCTTC. Its protein product is CASSAQGTSGYNEQFF.

The rearrangement uses TRBV5-1 and TRBJ2-5; 7 bases map to TRBD2. The CDR3 spans 17 residues. J was trimmed by 3 bases and V by 2 bases; bases with no gene match: 13. Germline V gene lookup returns CDR1 SGHRS and CDR2 YFSETQ. CDR3 loop: CASSFRGGPPYKETQYF. In DNA, the CDR3 is TGCGCCAGCAGCTTTAGGGGAGGGCCCCCGTATAAAGAGACCCAGTACTTC.

The V gene is TRBV5-1, the J gene TRBJ2-1; the match to TRBD1 covers 9 bases. CDR1 is SGHRS and CDR2 is YFSETQ in the germline V gene. The CDR3 runs 16 residues. With V trimmed by 4 bases and J by 5 bases, 10 bases remained unmatched. Here the CDR3 DNA reads TGCGCCAGCAGCAATGGACGGACAGGGGTCCACAATGAGCAGTTCTTC. Its protein is CASSNGRTGVHNEQFF.

This clone was recorded at least ten times. The J gene is TRBJ2-7, the V gene TRBV28; TRBD2 might be the D (6 bases). Between the trimmed V and J ends, which lost 3 bases and 7 bases, there was a span of 16 bases. This CDR3 is built from 14 residues. Germline V gene lookup returns CDR1 MDHEN and CDR2 SYDVKM. The CDR3 spells CASSFTGALPEQYF. The CDR3 DNA follows: TGTGCCAGCAGTTTCACGGGAGCCCTCCCGGAGCAGTACTTC.

CDR3 region: CASSPEQRYGYTF. CDR3 nucleotide sequence: TGTGCCAGCTCACCAGAGCAGCGATATGGCTACACCTTC. The chain couples TRBV18 to TRBJ1-2; D remains unclear. The germline V gene has CDR1 KGHSH and CDR2 LQKENI. CDR3 length equals 13 residues. Trimming cost V 2 bases and J 5 bases, with 9 bases left between them.

The chain joins TRBV6-4 to TRBJ2-1; perhaps TRBD1 as D (6 bases). CDR3 length: 15 residues. Germline values: CDR1 MRHNA, CDR2 SNTAGT. V was shortened by 4 bases and J by 5 bases, with 15 bases between the two germline ends. The CDR3 loop reads CASSGEGGDNNEQFF. CDR3 DNA: TGTGCCAGCAGTGGGGAAGGGGGAGATAACAATGAGCAGTTCTTC.

V is TRBV6-4 and J is TRBJ2-1; TRBD2 aligns across 7 bases. The germline CDR1 and CDR2 sequences are MRHNA and SNTAGT. The ends lost 3 bases at V and 2 bases at J; junction bases unmatched: 4. The CDR3 contains 15 residues. The CDR3 protein is CASSDGRGPYNEQFF. The CDR3 DNA follows: TGTGCCAGCAGTGATGGGAGGGGCCCCTACAATGAGCAGTTCTTC.